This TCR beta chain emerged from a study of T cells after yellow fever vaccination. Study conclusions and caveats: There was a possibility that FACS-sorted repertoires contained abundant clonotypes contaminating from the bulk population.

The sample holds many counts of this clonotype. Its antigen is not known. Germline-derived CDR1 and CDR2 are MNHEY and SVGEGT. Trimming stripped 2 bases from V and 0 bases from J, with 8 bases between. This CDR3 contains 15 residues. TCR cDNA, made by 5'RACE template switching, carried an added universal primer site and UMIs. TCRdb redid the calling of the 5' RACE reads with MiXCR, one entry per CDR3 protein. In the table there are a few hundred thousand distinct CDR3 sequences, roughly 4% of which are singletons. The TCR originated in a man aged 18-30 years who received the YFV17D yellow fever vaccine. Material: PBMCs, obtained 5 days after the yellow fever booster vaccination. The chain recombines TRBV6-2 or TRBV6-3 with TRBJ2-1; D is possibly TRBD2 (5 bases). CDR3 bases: TGTGCCAGCAGTTACCTGGGGAGCTCCTACAATGAGCAGTTCTTC. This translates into CASSYLGSSYNEQFF.